This T cell receptor beta chain was sequenced in a study of T cell responses to AZD1222 COVID-19 vaccine. Study findings and constraints: Just six people given AZD1222 tested seropositive at baseline.

CDR1 is SGHRS, CDR2 YFSETQ, per germline. Trimming shortened V by 0 bases and J by 0 bases, and 10 bases separated the two germline ends. The CDR3 length is 16 residues. Measured with immunoSEQ multiplex PCR; TCRdb has only the in-frame clones, and not every one. The repertoire has 140,000 to 150,000 clones, 92% of them found once; the top ten carry around 3.5%. Turning to this clone: The target antigen is unknown.

V is TRBV5-1 and J is TRBJ1-3, with unresolved D. The source material was peripheral blood, sampled 28 days after the second AZD1222 dose. This TCR derives from an adult who received the AZD1222 COVID-19 vaccine. The CDR3 sequence is CASSLAAGRSGNTIYF. CDR3 in DNA: TGCGCCAGCAGCTTGGCCGCAGGCCGCTCTGGAAACACCATATATTTT.